One sample yielded the 10 T cell receptor beta chains listed below, sequenced in a study of T-cell memory formation after mild COVID-19. TCRdb recomputed calls from the 5' RACE reads with MiXCR, one row per CDR3 protein. The sample includes some 440,000 distinct CDR3 sequences, 20% to 25% of them seen just once. Source material: PBMCs or a T cell subset sorted from them (not recorded which). These receptors all stem from an adult woman who had mild COVID-19 (a few samples of this study predate the infection). Cell type and time point are not known.

This chain joins TRBV29-1 and TRBJ2-2; 8 bases match TRBD1. Germline trimming cut 8 bases from V and 4 bases from J; bases unmatched to any gene: 9. The CDR3 has 14 amino acids. The germline V gene has CDR1 SQVTM and CDR2 ANQGSEA. CDR3 DNA sequence: TGCAGCACCCGGACAGGGTCTGGCACCGGGGAGCTGTTTTTT. It encodes CSTRTGSGTGELFF.

A few counts support this clonotype. The genes are TRBV5-1 and TRBJ2-1; D remains ambiguous. CDR3 size: 12 residues. Trimming cost V 0 bases and J 12 bases, with 10 bases left between them. CDR1 SGHRS and CDR2 YFSETQ come from the germline V gene. CDR3 coding DNA: TGCGCCAGCAGCTTGGATGCCTCCCCGCAGTTCTTC. Translating it yields CASSLDASPQFF. Variable domain in full (rest from reference TRBV5-1 and TRBJ2-1): KAGVTQTPRYLIKTRGQQVTLSCSPISGHRSVSWYQQTPGQGLQFLFEYFSETQRNKGNFPGRFSGRQFSNSRSEMNVSTLELGDSALYLCASSLDASPQFFGPGTRLTVL.

The J gene is TRBJ2-7, the V gene TRBV23-1; D ambiguous. TRBV23-1 is an ORF; its function is uncertain. CDR3 length equals 15 residues. Trimming took off 4 bases at V and 7 bases at J, with 20 bases between the two ends. The CDR3 loop is CASSPPTDPEKEQYF. CDR3 sequence (DNA): TGCGCCAGCAGTCCCCCAACGGACCCTGAGAAAGAGCAGTACTTC.

The rearrangement joins TRBV12-3 or TRBV12-4 to TRBJ1-1, with D tentatively TRBD1 (5 bases). The CDR3 runs 13 residues. With 3 bases removed from V and 4 bases from J, the gap between germline ends came to 9 bases. CDR3 region: CASSFPGTTEAFF. DNA for the CDR3: TGTGCCAGCAGTTTTCCTGGGACCACTGAAGCTTTCTTT.

The CDR3 sequence is CASSSGQGLAEAFF. The CDR3 DNA follows: TGTGCCAGCAGCTCGGGACAGGGGCTGGCTGAAGCTTTCTTT. The V and J genes are TRBV11-2 and TRBJ1-1; 10 bases are shared with TRBD1. CDR3 length: 14 amino acids. V shed 4 bases, J shed 6 bases, and the junction held 5 bases outside the gene matches. Germline lookup yields CDR1 SGHAT and CDR2 FQNNGV. Complete variable domain (other parts from reference TRBV11-2 and TRBJ1-1): EAGVAQSPRYKIIEKRQSVAFWCNPISGHATLYWYQQILGQGPKLLIQFQNNGVVDDSQLPKDRFSAERLKGVDSTLKIQPAKLEDSAVYLCASSSGQGLAEAFFGQGTRLTVV.

The genes are TRBV30 and TRBJ2-7, with a weak D call TRBD2 (6 bases). In germline, CDR1 is GTSNPN, CDR2 SVGIG (reference sequence). The CDR3 sequence is 13 residues long. V was shortened by 1 base and J by 6 bases, with 13 bases between the two germline ends. This CDR3 reads CAWSDRGIGEQYF. CDR3 nucleotides: TGTGCCTGGAGTGATCGGGGGATTGGCGAGCAGTACTTC.

The chain links TRBV7-2 to TRBJ2-7; D is unresolved. Trimming shortened V by 1 base and J by 5 bases, and 3 bases separated the two germline ends. The V gene's germline CDR1 is SGHTA and CDR2 FQGNSA. The CDR3 is made up of 11 amino acids. The CDR3 DNA follows: TGTGCCAGCAGCTTAGAACACGAGCAGTACTTC. Its translation is CASSLEHEQYF.

The chain joins TRBV24-1 to TRBJ2-5; D possibly corresponds to TRBD1 (5 bases). V was shortened by 4 bases and J by 2 bases, with 10 bases between the two germline ends. CDR1 and CDR2 (germline): KGHDR, SFDVKD. This CDR3 is 14 amino acids long. This CDR3 is CATSEGAGQETQYF. The CDR3 DNA sequence: TGTGCCACCAGTGAAGGAGCAGGGCAAGAGACCCAGTACTTC.

The rearrangement links TRBV7-2 to TRBJ1-5; D gene uncertain. The CDR3 runs to 16 residues. Germline loops: CDR1 SGHTA, CDR2 FQGNSA. V lost 1 base and J lost 3, with 13 bases in between. The CDR3 reads CASSLGARAANQPQHF. In nucleotides, the CDR3 is TGTGCCAGCAGCTTAGGCGCGCGGGCAGCCAATCAGCCCCAGCATTTT.

The chain uses TRBV6-5 and TRBJ1-1; the D is unclear. Deletions cut 10 bases from V and 1 base from J, with 16 bases between. This CDR3 is 14 amino acids long. Germline-derived CDR1 and CDR2 are MNHEY and SVGAGI. In DNA form, the CDR3 reads TGTGCCACCCAGTTTCGGCAGACGAACACTGAAGCTTTCTTT. This encodes CATQFRQTNTEAFF.